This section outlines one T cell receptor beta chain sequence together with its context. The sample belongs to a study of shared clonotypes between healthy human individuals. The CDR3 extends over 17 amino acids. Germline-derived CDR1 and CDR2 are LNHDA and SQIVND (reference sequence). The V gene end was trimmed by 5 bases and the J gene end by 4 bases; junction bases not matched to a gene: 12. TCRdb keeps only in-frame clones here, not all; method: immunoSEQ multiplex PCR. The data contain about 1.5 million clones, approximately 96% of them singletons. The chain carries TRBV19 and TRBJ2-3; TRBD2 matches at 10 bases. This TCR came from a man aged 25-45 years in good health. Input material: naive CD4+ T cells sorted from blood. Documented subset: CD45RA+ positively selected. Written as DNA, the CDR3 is TGTGCCAGTAGTTACAATACCCTAGCGGGAGTGTCAGATACGCAGTATTTT. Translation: CASSYNTLAGVSDTQYF.